These T cell receptor beta chains were read from a single sample in a study of beta chain features in type 1 diabetes. Sequencing was performed with immunoSEQ multiplex PCR; in TCRdb, only in-frame clones are kept and a portion is missing. The top ten clones hold 0.55% to 0.85% of a sample with some 140,000 clones, 9% to 9.5% of them seen once. The sample taken for sequencing was central memory CD4+ T cells from blood. These TCRs come from a man between 18 and 29 years old in good health. The conserved cysteine and the conserved F or W are not part of the CDR3 here. Each record gives: V gene, CDR3 length, J gene, CDR3 protein.

TRBV19	13	TRBJ2-7	ASSISRDSPYEQY
TRBV18	13	TRBJ1-1	ASSPPSSMNTEAF
TRBV19	16	TRBJ2-2	ASSGRLAGGYDTGELF
TRBV27	13	TRBJ2-3	ASSSPGLGTDTQY
TRBV11-2	10	TRBJ1-2	ASSPGVRGYT
TRBV18	13	TRBJ1-3	ASSPEPGLGNTIY
TRBV5-1	13	TRBJ2-7	ASSLGPGQGYEQY
TRBV7-4	11	TRBJ1-5	ASSSPGDQPQH
TRBV29-1	8	TRBJ2-1	SVGMGVGL
TRBV28	14	TRBJ1-4	ASRITGQGAYEKLF
TRBV7-2	15	TRBJ2-5	ASSPGTGGPQQETQY
TRBV15	13	TRBJ2-4	ATSRGTEGPNIQY
TRBV28	13	TRBJ2-2	ASSLPRRRTGELF
TRBV2	12	TRBJ2-1	ASSEARLKNEQF
TRBV19	14	TRBJ2-1	ASTIGSGLARREQF
TRBV14	13	TRBJ2-1	ASSPWGGAYNEQF
TRBV7-6	13	TRBJ2-3	ASRLSGGFPDTQY
TRBV7-2	13	TRBJ1-5	ASSKSGGSNQPQH
TRBV27	13	TRBJ2-1	ASVSGGSVYNEQF
TRBV5-4	14	TRBJ1-4	ASSLTEGTANEKLF
TRBV2	15	TRBJ2-5	ASTQLGATGGAKTQY
TRBV7-2	14	TRBJ1-2	ASSQRTPPGIYGYT